The source of this T cell receptor beta chain is a study of brain T cells in children with intractable seizures. Overall study results and limits: Clones missing pre-surgery may reflect undersampling of that blood sample.

CDR3 length: 13 amino acids. Germline CDR1 reads DFQATT; CDR2 reads SNEGSKA (reference sequence). Comment on this clone: What it recognizes is unknown.

Regarding time point: blood from clinic visit 5 months post-surgery; TSC patient then seizure free. The sequenced cases were selected for having the highest brain T cell transcript signatures. Profiled with immunoSEQ multiplex PCR; TCRdb holds only in-frame clones, not every one. The sample comprises about 320,000 clones, over 90% of which are singletons, and around 5% rests with the top ten. This specimen was peripheral blood, taken 4 to 6 months after surgery. This sequence was found in a boy younger than two with tuberous sclerosis and intractable seizures. The chain is built from TRBV20-1 and TRBJ1-6; D ambiguous. The CDR3, as DNA: TGCAGCGTTAGTTCGGGCGTCAACTCACCCCTCCACTTT. It translates to CSVSSGVNSPLHF.